The T cell receptor (beta chain) described here comes from a study of blood T cell repertoires in COVID-19. Study in general: Acute and convalescent COVID-19 specimens originated in the United States, Italy and Spain. PBMCs, B-cell-depleted T cells, or T cells provided the cDNA or gDNA that made up the material.

V was pared by 0 bases and J by 2 bases, with 8 bases between. The CDR3 totals 15 residues. Per germline, CDR1 MNHEY and CDR2 SVGAGI. Source study methods: Amplifying reference gene primers gave estimates of nucleated cell counts. The protocol was immunoSEQ multiplex PCR, while the TCRdb copy is restricted to in-frame clones and leaves out a portion. V and J calls and clone size are as listed in that table; D and trimming were resolved from the DNA. The table shows some 200,000 clones, with about 88% occurring only once. Sequencing was carried out using peripheral blood. The clonotype comes from a man aged 30 to 45 with active or convalescent COVID-19. The chain carries TRBV6-5 and TRBJ2-1; D gene unclear. This chain's CDR3 is CASSYSASPYNEQFF. The CDR3 coding sequence is TGTGCCAGCAGTTACTCGGCTAGTCCCTACAATGAGCAGTTCTTC.